This TCR beta chain was documented in a study of cytomegalovirus exposure and HLA in healthy donors. In regard to this clone: The antigen is undetermined.

The CDR3 is 15 residues long. Per the germline V gene, CDR1 is SEHNR and CDR2 is FQNEAQ (reference sequence). V lost 1 base, J lost 6 bases, and 5 bases stayed unmatched. Study-level points and caveats: Cytomegalovirus status was reportedly diagnosed by the classifier with high sensitivity and specificity.

The assay was immunoSEQ multiplex PCR, and TCRdb's table has in-frame clones only and misses some. This sample has roughly 98,000 clones, with roughly 87% found just once. Specimen: PBMCs. The chain has TRBV7-9 and TRBJ1-2; 10 bases match TRBD1. This clonotype was sampled from a man younger than 35 in good health and CMV-seropositive. The CDR3 bases are TGTGCCAGCAGCTTAGAACCGGGACAGGGGAATGGCTACACCTTC. Translated, it gives CASSLEPGQGNGYTF.